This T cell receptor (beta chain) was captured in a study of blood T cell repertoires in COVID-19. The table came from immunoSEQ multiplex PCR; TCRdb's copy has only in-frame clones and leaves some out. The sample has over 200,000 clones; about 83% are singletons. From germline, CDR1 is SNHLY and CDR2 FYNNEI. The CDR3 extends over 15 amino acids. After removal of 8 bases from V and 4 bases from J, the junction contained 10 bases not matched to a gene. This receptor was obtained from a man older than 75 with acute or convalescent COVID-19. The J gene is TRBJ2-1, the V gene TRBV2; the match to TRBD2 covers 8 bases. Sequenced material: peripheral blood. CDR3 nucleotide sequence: TGTGCCAGCCGATATTCAGCGGGGGCGTACAATGAGCAGTTCTTC. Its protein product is CASRYSAGAYNEQFF.